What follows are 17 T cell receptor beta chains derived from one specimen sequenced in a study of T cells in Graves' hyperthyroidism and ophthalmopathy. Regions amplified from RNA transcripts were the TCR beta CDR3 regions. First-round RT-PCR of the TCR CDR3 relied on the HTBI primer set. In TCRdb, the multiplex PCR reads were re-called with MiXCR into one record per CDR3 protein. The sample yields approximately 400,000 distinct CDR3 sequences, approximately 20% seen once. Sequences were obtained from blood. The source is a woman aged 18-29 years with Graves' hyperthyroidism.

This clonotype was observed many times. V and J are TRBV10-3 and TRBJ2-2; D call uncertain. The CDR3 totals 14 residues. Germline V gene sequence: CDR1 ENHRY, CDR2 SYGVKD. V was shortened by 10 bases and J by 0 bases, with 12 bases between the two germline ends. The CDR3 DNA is TGTGCCAACGCTCAGGCCGCGAACACCGGGGAGCTGTTTTTT. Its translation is CANAQAANTGELFF.

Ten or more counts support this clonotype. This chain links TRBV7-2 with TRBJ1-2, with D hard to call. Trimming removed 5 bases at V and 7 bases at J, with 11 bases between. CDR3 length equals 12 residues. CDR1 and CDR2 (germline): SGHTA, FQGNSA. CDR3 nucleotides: TGTGCCAGCAGCCGACGGGGTGGTGGCTACACCTTC. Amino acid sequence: CASSRRGGGYTF.

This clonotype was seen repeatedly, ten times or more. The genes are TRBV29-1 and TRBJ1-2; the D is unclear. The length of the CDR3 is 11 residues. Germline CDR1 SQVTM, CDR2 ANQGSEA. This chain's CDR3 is CTVDLELGYTF. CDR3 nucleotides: TGCACCGTGGACCTGGAGCTTGGCTACACCTTC.

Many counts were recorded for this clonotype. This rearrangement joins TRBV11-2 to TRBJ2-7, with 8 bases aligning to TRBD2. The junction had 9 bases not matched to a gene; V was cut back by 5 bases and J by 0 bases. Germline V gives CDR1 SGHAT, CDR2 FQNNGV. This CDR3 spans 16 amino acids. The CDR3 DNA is TGTGCCAGCAGCCCCCTTCAGCGGGGGTCCTCCTACGAGCAGTACTTC. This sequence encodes CASSPLQRGSSYEQYF.

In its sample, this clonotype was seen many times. CDR3 amino acids: CASSSRGLQETQYF. The CDR3 DNA reads TGTGCCAGCAGCTCCCGGGGCCTCCAAGAGACCCAGTACTTC. The V gene is TRBV7-3, the J gene TRBJ2-5, with D possibly being TRBD1 or TRBD2 (5 bases each). V dropped 4 bases and J dropped 1 base, with 10 bases sitting between them. The CDR3 length is 14 residues. The germline CDR1 and CDR2 sequences are SGHTA and FQGTGA.

CDR3 sequence (DNA): TGTGCCAGCCGCCGGGACAGGGGGCGAGGCTACACCTTC. It is translated as CASRRDRGRGYTF. The gene calls are TRBV27 and TRBJ1-2; 12 positions agree with TRBD1. The germline V gene encodes CDR1 MNHEY and CDR2 SMNVEV (reference sequence). This CDR3 is built from 13 residues. Trimming removed 8 bases from V and 8 bases from J; junction bases left unmatched: 6.

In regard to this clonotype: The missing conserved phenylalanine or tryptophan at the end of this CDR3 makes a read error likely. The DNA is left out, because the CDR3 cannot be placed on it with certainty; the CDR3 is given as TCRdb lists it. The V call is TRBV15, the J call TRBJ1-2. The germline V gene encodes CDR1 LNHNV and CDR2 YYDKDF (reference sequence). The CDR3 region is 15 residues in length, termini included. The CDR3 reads CATSRDEEGRHGYSV.

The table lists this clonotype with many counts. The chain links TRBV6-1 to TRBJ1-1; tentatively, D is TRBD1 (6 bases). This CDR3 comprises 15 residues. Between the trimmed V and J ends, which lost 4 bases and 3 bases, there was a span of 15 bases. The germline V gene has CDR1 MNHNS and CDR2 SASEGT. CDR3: CASSAQIGGHTEAFF. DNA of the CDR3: TGTGCCAGCAGTGCCCAAATAGGGGGGCACACTGAAGCTTTCTTT.

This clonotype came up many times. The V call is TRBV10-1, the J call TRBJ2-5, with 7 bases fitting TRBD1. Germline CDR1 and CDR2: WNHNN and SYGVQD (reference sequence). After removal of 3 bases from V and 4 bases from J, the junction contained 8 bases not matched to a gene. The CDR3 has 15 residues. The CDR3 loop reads CASSDPGTARETQYF. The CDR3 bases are TGCGCCAGCAGTGACCCCGGGACAGCCCGAGAGACCCAGTACTTC.

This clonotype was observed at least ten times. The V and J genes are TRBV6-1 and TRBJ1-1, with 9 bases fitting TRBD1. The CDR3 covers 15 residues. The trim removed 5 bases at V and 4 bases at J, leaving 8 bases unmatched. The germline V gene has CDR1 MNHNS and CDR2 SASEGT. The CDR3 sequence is CASSRTPDRGTEAFF. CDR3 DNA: TGTGCCAGCAGTCGAACCCCGGACAGGGGCACTGAAGCTTTCTTT.

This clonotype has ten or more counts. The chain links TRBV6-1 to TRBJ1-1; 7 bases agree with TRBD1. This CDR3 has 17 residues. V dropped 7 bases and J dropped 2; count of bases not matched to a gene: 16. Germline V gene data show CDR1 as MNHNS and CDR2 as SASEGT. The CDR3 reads CASTLQGIGGVNTEAFF. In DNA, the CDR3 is TGTGCCAGCACCTTACAGGGGATCGGGGGTGTTAACACTGAAGCTTTCTTT.

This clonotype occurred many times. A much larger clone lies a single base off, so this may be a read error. In DNA form, the CDR3 reads TGTGCCAGCAGTCTATCCGAAGCGGCCGGGCCTCGTGAGCAGTACTTC. Amino acids: CASSLSEAAGPREQYF. This chain links TRBV6-1 with TRBJ2-7; TRBD2 is a possible D gene (5 bases). The CDR3 is 16 amino acids. V was cut by 5 bases and J by 7 bases, with 24 bases left in between. Germline V gene sequence: CDR1 MNHNS, CDR2 SASEGT.

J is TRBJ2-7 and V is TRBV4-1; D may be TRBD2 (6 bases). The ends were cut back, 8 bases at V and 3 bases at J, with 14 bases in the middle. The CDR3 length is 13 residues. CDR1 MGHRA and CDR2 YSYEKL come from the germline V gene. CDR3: CASGLAVDYEQYF. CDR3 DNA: TGCGCCAGCGGATTAGCGGTTGACTACGAGCAGTACTTC.

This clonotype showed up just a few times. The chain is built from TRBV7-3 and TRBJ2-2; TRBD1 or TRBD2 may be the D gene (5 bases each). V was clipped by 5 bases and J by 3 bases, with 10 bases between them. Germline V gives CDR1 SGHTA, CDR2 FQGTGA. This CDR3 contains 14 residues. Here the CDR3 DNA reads TGTGCCAGCAGCCTGGGACCCTACACCGGGGAGCTGTTTTTT. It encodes CASSLGPYTGELFF.

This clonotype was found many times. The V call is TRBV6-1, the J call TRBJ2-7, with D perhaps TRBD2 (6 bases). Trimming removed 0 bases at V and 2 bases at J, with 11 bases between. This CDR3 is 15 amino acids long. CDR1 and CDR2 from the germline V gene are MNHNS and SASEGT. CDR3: CASSEAGGQPYEQYF. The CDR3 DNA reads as TGTGCCAGCAGTGAAGCTGGAGGGCAGCCCTACGAGCAGTACTTC.

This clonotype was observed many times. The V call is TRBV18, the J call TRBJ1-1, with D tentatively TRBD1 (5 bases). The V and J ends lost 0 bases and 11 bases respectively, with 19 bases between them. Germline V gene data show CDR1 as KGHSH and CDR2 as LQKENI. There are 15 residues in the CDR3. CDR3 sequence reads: CASSPPSDRWVLAFF. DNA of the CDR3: TGTGCCAGCTCACCACCAAGTGACAGATGGGTATTGGCTTTCTTT. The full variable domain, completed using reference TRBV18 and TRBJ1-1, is NAGVMQNPRHLVRRRGQEARLRCSPMKGHSHVYWYRQLPEEGLKFMVYLQKENIIDESGMPKERFSAEFPKEGPSILRIQQVVRGDSAAYFCASSPPSDRWVLAFFGQGTRLTVV.

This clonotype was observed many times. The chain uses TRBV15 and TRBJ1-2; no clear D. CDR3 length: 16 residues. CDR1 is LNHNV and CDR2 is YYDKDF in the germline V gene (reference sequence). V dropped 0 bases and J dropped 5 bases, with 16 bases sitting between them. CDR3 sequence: CATSRDRRAPGYGYTF. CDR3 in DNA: TGTGCCACCAGCAGAGACCGTCGAGCCCCGGGGTATGGCTACACCTTC. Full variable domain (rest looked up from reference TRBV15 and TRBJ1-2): DAMVIQNPRYQVTQFGKPVTLSCSQTLNHNVMYWYQQKSSQAPKLLFHYYDKDFNNEADTPDNFQSRRPNTSFCFLDIRSPGLGDTAMYLCATSRDRRAPGYGYTFGSGTRLTVV.